This entry features one T cell receptor beta chain sequence. In germline, CDR1 is SQVTM, CDR2 ANQGSEA. V trimming: 6 bases; J trimming: 6 bases; junction bases outside the gene matches: 10. The CDR3 consists of 14 residues. This specimen belongs to a study of cytomegalovirus exposure and HLA in healthy donors. Researchers ran the PCR with 60 Vbeta and 13 Jbeta primers. Repertoires were generated with immunoSEQ multiplex PCR, while TCRdb's copy carries only in-frame clones and drops some. The sample has about 20,000 clones. This receptor was identified in a man aged 60 to 75 in good health and CMV-seropositive. Sequenced input: PBMCs. The chain recombines TRBV29-1 with TRBJ2-1; 8 positions agree with TRBD1. The DNA of the CDR3 is TGCAGCGTCACCGGGACAGGTGGGAGCAATGAGCAGTTCTTC. Translating it yields CSVTGTGGSNEQFF.